Shown below are 5 T cell receptor beta chains from a single sample sequenced in a study of T cell repertoires in cytomegalovirus infection (dated by TCRdb to 2018 to 2020). The sequencer listed for this sample is Illumina HiSeq 1500. TCRdb applied fastp at Q25 and MiXCR to the public reads, then kept only in-frame beta chains. Each CDR3 protein appears once, grouped with its most common genes and DNA. The sample table records over 450,000 distinct CDR3 sequences; around 11% of these occur just once. In total, the top ten clones hold approximately 10% of the sample. Sequenced: PBMCs. The receptors shown here come from a human donor in good health (CMV status not recorded). Some clones in this sample may be carry-over from other donors' samples.

This clonotype has at least ten counts. The rearrangement links TRBV18 to TRBJ2-7; no reliable D call. V was trimmed by 2 bases and J by 2 bases, leaving 7 bases between them. Germline CDR1 reads KGHSH; CDR2 reads LQKENI. The CDR3 runs 13 residues. CDR3 in amino acids: CASSPGSTYEQYF. CDR3 bases: TGTGCCAGCTCACCAGGTTCTACCTACGAGCAGTACTTC.

V and J are TRBV5-1 and TRBJ2-3; 10 bases are a match to TRBD2. The germline V gene has CDR1 SGHRS and CDR2 YFSETQ. The length of the CDR3 is 16 residues. V lost 0 bases to trimming and J lost 6 bases; unmatched junction nucleotides: 7. The CDR3 loop reads CASSLAQLAGADTQYF. CDR3 coding DNA: TGCGCCAGCAGCTTGGCCCAGCTAGCGGGGGCGGATACGCAGTATTTT. The complete variable domain, with remaining parts taken from reference TRBV5-1 and TRBJ2-3, reads KAGVTQTPRYLIKTRGQQVTLSCSPISGHRSVSWYQQTPGQGLQFLFEYFSETQRNKGNFPGRFSGRQFSNSRSEMNVSTLELGDSALYLCASSLAQLAGADTQYFGPGTRLTVL.

The genes are TRBV7-3 and TRBJ2-3, with TRBD2 matching 11 bases. V trimming: 4 bases; J trimming: 4 bases; junction bases outside the gene matches: 4. From germline, CDR1 is SGHTA and CDR2 FQGTGA. The CDR3 loop spans 15 amino acids. CDR3 coding DNA: TGTGCCAGCAGCTCCTTAGCGGGAGGGGCAGATACGCAGTATTTT. As protein: CASSSLAGGADTQYF.

This clonotype was detected many times. J is TRBJ2-1 and V is TRBV29-1; D possibly uses TRBD1 or TRBD2 (7 bases each). The germline V gene has CDR1 SQVTM and CDR2 ANQGSEA. The CDR3 is made up of 13 amino acids. The V gene lost 1 base and the J gene lost 9 bases, with 13 bases spanning the gap. CDR3 DNA: TGCAGCGTTGAAGGCCCAGGGGGGGCTGAGCAGTTCTTC. It translates to CSVEGPGGAEQFF.

This clonotype came up many times. V usage is TRBV6-5 and J usage is TRBJ2-5, with 7 bases lining up with TRBD2. V lost 0 bases, J lost 5 bases, and 9 bases stayed unmatched. Germline CDR1 is MNHEY and CDR2 is SVGAGI. The CDR3 totals 16 residues. The CDR3 region is CASSYSLGGRDETQYF. The CDR3 DNA follows: TGTGCCAGCAGTTACTCTCTCGGGGGGAGGGATGAGACCCAGTACTTC.